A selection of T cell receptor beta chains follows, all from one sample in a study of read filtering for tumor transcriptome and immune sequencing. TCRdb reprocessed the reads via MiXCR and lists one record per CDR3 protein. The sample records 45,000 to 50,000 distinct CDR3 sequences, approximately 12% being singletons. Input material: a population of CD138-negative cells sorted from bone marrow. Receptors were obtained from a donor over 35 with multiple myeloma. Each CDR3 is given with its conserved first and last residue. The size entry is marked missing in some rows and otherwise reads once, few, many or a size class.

cdr3_aa: CSGIDRGENTGELFF; clone_size: many; v_call: TRBV29-1
cdr3_aa: CASSVNRDRGAKNIQYF; clone_size: many; v_call: TRBV19
cdr3_aa: CASMPNGVGETQYF; clone_size: many; v_call: TRBV2
cdr3_aa: CASSFLVGGNQPQHF; clone_size: many; v_call: TRBV28
cdr3_aa: CASSPVAGGPNEQFF; clone_size: many; v_call: TRBV18
cdr3_aa: CASSSRLAGDGFNEQFF; clone_size: many; v_call: TRBV7-9
cdr3_aa: CGSSLERTGKPYSPLHF; clone_size: .; v_call: TRBV7-8
cdr3_aa: CASSLPRVKPDTQYF; clone_size: many; v_call: TRBV12-3/TRBV12-4
cdr3_aa: CASSPRTSGSRIGETQYF; clone_size: many; v_call: TRBV5-6
cdr3_aa: CSAPTSGNNEQFF; clone_size: many; v_call: TRBV20-1
cdr3_aa: CASSPPGQDQETQYF; clone_size: .; v_call: TRBV13
cdr3_aa: CASSLRTANTGELFF; clone_size: many; v_call: TRBV28
cdr3_aa: CATNSGGVRNTEAFF; clone_size: once; v_call: TRBV27
cdr3_aa: CASSSQVTGLGFTDTQYF; clone_size: many; v_call: TRBV5-4
cdr3_aa: CTSSYPAVEAFF; clone_size: .; v_call: TRBV6-2/TRBV6-3
cdr3_aa: CVSSYPTGPQQLF; clone_size: .; v_call: TRBV6-6
cdr3_aa: CASSPRTGVNNEQFF; clone_size: .; v_call: TRBV14
cdr3_aa: CASSFGGQGLYNEQFF; clone_size: many; v_call: TRBV5-4
cdr3_aa: CSARETGTDTQYF; clone_size: many; v_call: TRBV20-1
cdr3_aa: CSAHRSTDTQYF; clone_size: few; v_call: TRBV29-1
cdr3_aa: CASRTTETSGRANEQFF; clone_size: many; v_call: TRBV6-2/TRBV6-3
cdr3_aa: CAISPGGTSVGEQFF; clone_size: many; v_call: TRBV10-3
cdr3_aa: CASSLSPGQRNYGYTF; clone_size: once; v_call: TRBV19
cdr3_aa: CASSSRGEQFF; clone_size: .; v_call: TRBV18
cdr3_aa: CASSVVSSSGSSDTQYF; clone_size: many; v_call: TRBV9
cdr3_aa: CSARDIYSREAFF; clone_size: many; v_call: TRBV20-1
cdr3_aa: CASSKLAGVKETQYF; clone_size: many; v_call: TRBV7-9
cdr3_aa: CASSSDRRSYNEQFF; clone_size: medium-sized; v_call: TRBV7-2
cdr3_aa: CASSSWDRGAGELLF; clone_size: .; v_call: TRBV27
cdr3_aa: CASSYGQGYNEQFF; clone_size: many; v_call: TRBV7-9
cdr3_aa: CASSYGEGANEKLFF; clone_size: many; v_call: TRBV6-5
cdr3_aa: CASSYVRDRGETQYF; clone_size: many; v_call: TRBV6-2/TRBV6-3
cdr3_aa: CATSRDYADTQYF; clone_size: .; v_call: TRBV15
cdr3_aa: CASSYGTQETQYF; clone_size: many; v_call: TRBV6-2/TRBV6-3
cdr3_aa: CSVAGEGNEQFF; clone_size: many; v_call: TRBV29-1
cdr3_aa: CASSYRVDVAGELFF; clone_size: many; v_call: TRBV5-1
cdr3_aa: CASSLATPFTEAFF; clone_size: many; v_call: TRBV12-3/TRBV12-4
cdr3_aa: CASSPNERATNYNEQFF; clone_size: many; v_call: TRBV7-8
cdr3_aa: CSANGGSGRAEGTQYF; clone_size: once; v_call: TRBV20-1
cdr3_aa: CASSYRDRLDTQYF; clone_size: many; v_call: TRBV6-1
cdr3_aa: CASSPIAGLPYEQYF; clone_size: .; v_call: TRBV27
cdr3_aa: CASSITGQGANVLTF; clone_size: .; v_call: TRBV11-2
cdr3_aa: CASSLLAGGNEQFF; clone_size: many; v_call: TRBV11-2
cdr3_aa: CATSGHGELFF; clone_size: many; v_call: TRBV24-1
cdr3_aa: CSARGDSATTYNEQFF; clone_size: many; v_call: TRBV20-1
cdr3_aa: CASSLLTGGSQPQHF; clone_size: many; v_call: TRBV7-2
cdr3_aa: CASNPEGGGNSPLHF; clone_size: few; v_call: TRBV6-1
cdr3_aa: CASSQALGQPQHF; clone_size: many; v_call: TRBV4-1
cdr3_aa: CSVEGDGTSDEQYF; clone_size: many; v_call: TRBV29-1
cdr3_aa: CASRNPPGQVLQETQYF; clone_size: many; v_call: TRBV6-6
cdr3_aa: CASSEDIPGKRVF; clone_size: many; v_call: TRBV2
cdr3_aa: CSVDRGTSYNEQFF; clone_size: many; v_call: TRBV29-1